This entry concerns a single T cell receptor (beta chain). Its antigen is currently unknown. A multiplex PCR was run with 60 Vbeta primers and 13 Jbeta primers. Clones were read by immunoSEQ multiplex PCR, and TCRdb kept only the in-frame ones, dropping some. The table shows 99,000 or so clones, with around 75% occurring only once. This sample stems from a study of cytomegalovirus exposure and HLA in healthy donors. Whole-study results and caveats: Donor immune exposure was known only as CMV serostatus.

Per the germline V gene, CDR1 is LNHNV and CDR2 is YYDKDF (reference sequence). J lost 3 bases, V lost 0 bases, and 5 bases had no gene match. The CDR3 contains 15 residues. This TCR derives from a man aged 35 to 55 in good health and CMV-seronegative. Material: PBMCs. The chain combines TRBV15 with TRBJ2-7; TRBD2 agrees at 7 bases. The CDR3 reads CATSRESGGSYEQYF. Written as DNA, the CDR3 is TGTGCCACCAGCAGAGAGTCGGGGGGAAGCTACGAGCAGTACTTC.